This TCR beta chain was sequenced in a study of blood T cells in healthy people across ages. Study results and caveats: Donor CMV status was unknown, possibly confounding expanded clonotype changes.

Next came a second PCR, run for about 7 to 12 cycles, which used a sample-barcoded 5' primer along with a J-beta primer mix. In TCRdb, the 5' RACE reads were re-called with MiXCR into one record per CDR3 protein. This table holds 800,000 to 1,300,000 distinct CDR3 sequences, approximately 26% found once. The CDR3 is made up of 16 amino acids. J lost 5 bases, V lost 5 bases, and 14 bases had no gene match. This clonotype showed up just a few times. The target antigen is unknown. Peripheral blood samples of roughly 9.8 milliliters were drawn from each donor. Separately, the same data were catalogued under a study of T cells of mothers and their children.

The TCR originated in a girl aged 2-9 years in good health. The sample taken for sequencing was blood. The chain employs TRBV12-3 or TRBV12-4 and TRBJ2-5, with 7 nucleotides matching TRBD1. The CDR3: CASSPPTGKEGETQYF. Here the CDR3 DNA reads TGTGCCAGCAGTCCCCCGACAGGGAAAGAAGGCGAGACCCAGTACTTC.